This T cell receptor (beta chain) emerged from a study of blood T cells in healthy people across ages. Findings and caveats of the study: Comparison with aged donors showed that long-lived donors had more naive CD4+ cells and higher diversity.

Per the germline V gene, CDR1 is DFQATT and CDR2 is SNEGSKA (reference sequence). The CDR3 extends over 14 amino acids. Donation came from healthy Caucasian individuals in Russia who were aged about 6 to 100. Every donor contributed around 10 milliliters of peripheral blood by blood draw. Together with a sample-barcoded 5' primer, a J-beta primer mix was included in a second PCR lasting about 7 to 11 cycles. TCRdb reprocessed the 5' RACE reads via MiXCR and lists one record per CDR3 protein. The table has hundreds of thousands of distinct CDR3 sequences, more than 25% seen once. This clonotype was observed a few times. Its antigen is unidentified. Relative to the germline gene, one junction end is altered; a read error may explain this.

The clonotype comes from a woman older than 75 in good health. Specimen: blood. The chain is built from TRBV20-1 and TRBJ2-1, with D possibly TRBD2 on 7 matching bases. In DNA form, the CDR3 reads TGCAGTGCTTCGGGGGGCCGTTTGTACAATGGGCAGTTCTTC. This translates into CSASGGRLYNGQFF.